This entry concerns a single T cell receptor beta chain. Participants were aged about 18 to 100 years, lived in under 30 US areas, and enrolled virtually. Produced via immunoSEQ multiplex PCR; TCRdb's table is partial and in-frame only. The sample includes 190,000 or so clones, 86% of them seen just once. The CDR3 totals 14 residues. V gave up 5 bases and J gave up 2 bases; unmatched junction bases: 2. Germline values: CDR1 SNHLY, CDR2 FYNNEI. This record comes from a study of blood T cell repertoires in COVID-19. Study summary: Sources were T cells, B-cell-depleted T cells, or PBMCs; the material itself was cDNA or gDNA.

V gene TRBV2 combines with J gene TRBJ1-3; 8 bases match TRBD1. The clonotype comes from a woman under 40 who had recovered from COVID-19. The sample taken for sequencing was PBMCs or T cells enriched from blood (not recorded which). CDR3 sequence (DNA): TGTGCCAGCAGTAAGGACAGGGCTGGAAACACCATATATTTT. Translation: CASSKDRAGNTIYF.